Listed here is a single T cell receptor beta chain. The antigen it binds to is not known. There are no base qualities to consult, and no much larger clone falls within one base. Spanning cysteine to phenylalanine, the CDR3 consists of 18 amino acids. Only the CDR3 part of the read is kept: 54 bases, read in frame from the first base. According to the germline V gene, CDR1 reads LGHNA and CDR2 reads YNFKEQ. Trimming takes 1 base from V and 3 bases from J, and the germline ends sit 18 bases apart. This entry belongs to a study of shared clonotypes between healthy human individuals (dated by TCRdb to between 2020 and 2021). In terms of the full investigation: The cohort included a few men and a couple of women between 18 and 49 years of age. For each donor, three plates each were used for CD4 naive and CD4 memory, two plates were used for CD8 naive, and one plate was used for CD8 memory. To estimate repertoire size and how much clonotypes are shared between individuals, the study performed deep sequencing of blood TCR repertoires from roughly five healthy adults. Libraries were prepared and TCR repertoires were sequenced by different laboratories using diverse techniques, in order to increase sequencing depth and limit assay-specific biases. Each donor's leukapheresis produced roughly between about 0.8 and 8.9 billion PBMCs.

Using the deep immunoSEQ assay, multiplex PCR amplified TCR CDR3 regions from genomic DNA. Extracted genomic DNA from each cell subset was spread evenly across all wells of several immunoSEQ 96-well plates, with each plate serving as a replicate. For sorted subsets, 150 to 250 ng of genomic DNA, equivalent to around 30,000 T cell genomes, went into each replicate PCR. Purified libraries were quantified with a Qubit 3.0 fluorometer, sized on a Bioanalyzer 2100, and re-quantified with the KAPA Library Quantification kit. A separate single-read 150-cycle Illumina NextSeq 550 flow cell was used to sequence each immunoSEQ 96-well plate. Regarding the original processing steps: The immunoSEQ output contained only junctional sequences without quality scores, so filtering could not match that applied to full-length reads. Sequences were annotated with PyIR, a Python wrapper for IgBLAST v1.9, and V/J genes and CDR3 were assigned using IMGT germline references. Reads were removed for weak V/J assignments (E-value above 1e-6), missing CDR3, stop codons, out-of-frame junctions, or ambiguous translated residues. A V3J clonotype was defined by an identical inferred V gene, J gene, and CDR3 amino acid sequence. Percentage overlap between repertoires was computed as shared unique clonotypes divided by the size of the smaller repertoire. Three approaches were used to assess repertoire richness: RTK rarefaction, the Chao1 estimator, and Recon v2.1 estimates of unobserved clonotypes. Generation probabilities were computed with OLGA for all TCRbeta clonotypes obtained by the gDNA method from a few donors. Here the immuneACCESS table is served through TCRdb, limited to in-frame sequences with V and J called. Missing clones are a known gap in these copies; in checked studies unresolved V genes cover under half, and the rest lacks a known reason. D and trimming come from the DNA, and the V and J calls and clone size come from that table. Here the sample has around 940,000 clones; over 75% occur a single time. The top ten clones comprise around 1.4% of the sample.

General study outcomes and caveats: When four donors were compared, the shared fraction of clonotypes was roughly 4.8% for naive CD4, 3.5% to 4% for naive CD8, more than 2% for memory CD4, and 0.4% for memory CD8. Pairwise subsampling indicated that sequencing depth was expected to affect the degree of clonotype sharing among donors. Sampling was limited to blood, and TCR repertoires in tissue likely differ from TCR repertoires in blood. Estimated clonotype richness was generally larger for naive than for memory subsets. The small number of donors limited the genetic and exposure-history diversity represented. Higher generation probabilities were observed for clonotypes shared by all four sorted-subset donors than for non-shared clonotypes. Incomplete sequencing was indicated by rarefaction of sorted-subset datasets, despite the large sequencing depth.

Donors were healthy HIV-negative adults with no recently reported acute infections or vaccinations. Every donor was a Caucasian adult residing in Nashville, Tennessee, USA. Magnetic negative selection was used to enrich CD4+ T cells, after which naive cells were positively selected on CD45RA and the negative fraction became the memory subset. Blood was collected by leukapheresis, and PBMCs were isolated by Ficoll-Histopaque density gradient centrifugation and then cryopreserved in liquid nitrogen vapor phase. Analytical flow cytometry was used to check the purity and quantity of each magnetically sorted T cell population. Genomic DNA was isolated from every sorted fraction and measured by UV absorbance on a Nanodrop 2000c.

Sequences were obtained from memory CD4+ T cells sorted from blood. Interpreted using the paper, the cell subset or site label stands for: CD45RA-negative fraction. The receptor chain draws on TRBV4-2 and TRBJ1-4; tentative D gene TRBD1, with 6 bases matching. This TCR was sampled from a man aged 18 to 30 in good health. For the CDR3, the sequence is CASSQAVSQGWSNEKLFF. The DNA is TGTGCCAGCAGCCAAGCTGTCAGCCAGGGGTGGTCTAATGAAAAACTGTTTTTT.